The rows below give T cell receptor beta chains drawn from one sample of a study of OX40 agonist ivuxolimab in advanced cancers. Clones were read by immunoSEQ multiplex PCR, and TCRdb kept only the in-frame ones, dropping some. Seen here are some 100,000 clones, roughly 84% observed once, and the top ten hold 1.1%. Specimen: CD4+ or CD8+ T cells sorted from blood, collected in a trial of the OX40 agonist ivuxolimab. The receptors were gathered from an adult with an advanced solid tumor such as melanoma, head and neck, liver or kidney cancer. Each CDR3 is given with its conserved first and last residue. A D gene is named only where the DNA matches it firmly. Clone size is shown for a subset of rows, as once, few, many or a class of expanded clone.

J gene	clone size	D gene	V gene	CDR3 protein	CDR3 DNA
TRBJ2-3	NA	TRBD2	TRBV6-1	CASSLAGGQGDTQYF	TGTGCCAGCAGTCTAGCGGGGGGCCAGGGAGATACGCAGTATTTT
TRBJ1-2	NA	NA	TRBV6-1	CASSEAGGLPYGYTF	TGTGCCAGCAGTGAAGCGGGGGGGTTACCCTATGGCTACACCTTC
TRBJ1-1	NA	NA	TRBV10-3	CAISGSPEEALNTEAFF	TGTGCCATCAGTGGTAGCCCGGAGGAAGCTTTGAACACTGAAGCTTTCTTT
TRBJ2-4	once	TRBD2	TRBV19	CASSIEKRGGLAKNIQYF	TGTGCCAGTAGTATTGAAAAGCGGGGGGGCCTGGCCAAAAACATTCAGTACTTC
TRBJ2-1	NA	TRBD1	TRBV5-1	CASALQGANEQFF	TGCGCCAGCGCCTTGCAGGGGGCTAATGAGCAGTTCTTC
TRBJ2-7	NA	TRBD1	TRBV6-1	CASRGGQGADEQYF	TGTGCCAGCAGGGGCGGACAGGGGGCCGACGAGCAGTACTTC
TRBJ2-1	NA	TRBD1	TRBV29-1	CSVVDRGSSLSYNEQFF	TGCAGCGTCGTGGACAGGGGATCCTCTCTTTCCTACAATGAGCAGTTCTTC
TRBJ1-5	few	NA	TRBV9	CASSDQGSNQPQHF	TGTGCCAGCAGCGACCAGGGTAGCAATCAGCCCCAGCATTTT
TRBJ1-5	NA	TRBD1	TRBV7-2	CASSLTGDGSNQPQHF	TGTGCCAGCAGCTTGACAGGGGATGGAAGCAATCAGCCCCAGCATTTT
TRBJ1-1	NA	NA	TRBV7-6	CASSLARHGEAFF	TGTGCCAGCAGCTTGGCACGGCACGGTGAGGCTTTCTTT
TRBJ1-4	NA	TRBD1	TRBV29-1	CSVTGTGGGEKLFF	TGCAGCGTGACCGGGACAGGGGGCGGAGAAAAACTGTTTTTT
TRBJ1-2	once	NA	TRBV7-2	CASSLQGSGGYTF	TGTGCCAGCAGCTTACAGGGGTCAGGTGGCTACACCTTC
TRBJ2-7	NA	TRBD1	TRBV28	CASRPGTGVYEQYF	TGTGCCAGCAGACCCGGGACAGGGGTCTACGAGCAGTACTTC
TRBJ1-5	NA	NA	TRBV6-5	CASSYFNAYDQPQHF	TGTGCCAGCAGTTATTTTAACGCGTACGATCAGCCCCAGCATTTT
TRBJ1-4	NA	NA	TRBV9	CASSVRSGRTEKLFF	TGTGCCAGCAGCGTAAGGTCAGGGCGCACTGAAAAACTGTTTTTT
TRBJ1-4	NA	NA	TRBV11-2	CASSSRTGNEKLFF	TGTGCCAGCAGCTCTAGGACGGGTAATGAAAAACTGTTTTTT
TRBJ1-1	NA	NA	TRBV6-5	CASRPGLRAEAFF	TGTGCCAGCAGACCAGGGTTAAGGGCTGAAGCTTTCTTT
TRBJ1-2	NA	NA	TRBV6-1	CASSLTGTIGYTF	TGTGCCAGCAGTTTAACCGGGACGATCGGCTACACCTTC
TRBJ2-5	NA	NA	TRBV28	CASSLPDQETQYF	TGTGCCAGCAGTTTACCCGACCAAGAGACCCAGTACTTC
TRBJ2-7	NA	NA	TRBV5-4	CASSFGQFYEQYF	TGTGCCAGCAGCTTCGGACAGTTCTACGAGCAGTACTTC
TRBJ1-2	NA	TRBD1	TRBV5-4	CASTPTGPTGGYTF	TGTGCCAGCACGCCGACAGGGCCAACGGGGGGCTACACCTTC
TRBJ2-3	NA	TRBD1	TRBV7-9	CASSTPGQVTDTQYF	TGTGCCAGCAGCACGCCGGGACAGGTCACAGATACGCAGTATTTT
TRBJ2-1	NA	NA	TRBV5-5	CASSLASENEQFF	TGTGCCAGCAGCTTGGCTAGCGAGAATGAGCAGTTCTTC
TRBJ2-3	NA	NA	TRBV6-1	CASRWDLTDTQYF	TGTGCCAGCAGGTGGGACCTCACAGATACGCAGTATTTT
TRBJ1-2	once	NA	TRBV10-3	CAISERGYRYGYTF	TGTGCCATCAGTGAACGGGGTTATCGATATGGCTACACCTTC
TRBJ1-4	NA	NA	TRBV30	CALARTTNEKLFF	TGTGCCTTGGCCCGGACGACTAATGAAAAACTGTTTTTT
TRBJ1-5	NA	TRBD1	TRBV19	CATLPGTGGSEPQHF	TGTGCCACCTTACCCGGGACAGGGGGGAGTGAGCCCCAGCATTTT
TRBJ1-4	NA	NA	TRBV30	CAWGERLEKLFF	TGTGCCTGGGGGGAAAGATTGGAAAAACTGTTTTTT
TRBJ1-2	NA	NA	TRBV27	CASRGGKGYGYTF	TGTGCCAGCAGGGGGGGGAAAGGTTATGGCTACACCTTC
TRBJ2-2	NA	TRBD2	TRBV9	CASSVAGGGTGELFF	TGTGCCAGCAGCGTAGCAGGCGGGGGAACCGGGGAGCTGTTTTTT